What follows is one T cell receptor beta chain and its context. Its antigen specificity is not known. No qualities accompany the bases; no much larger clone lies one base away. The data originate from a study of early T cells in non-severe SARS-CoV-2 infection (dated by TCRdb to 2020 to 2022). Concerning the study at large: Because TCR sequencing was done on bulk RNA from unsorted whole blood, the alpha and beta chains could not be paired. General findings and caveats noted by the study authors: Matching against VDJdb was skewed toward anti-spike CD8 responses, likely underestimated virus-specific expansions, and missed private and CD4 specificities.

CDR1 is given as MNHNS and CDR2 as SASEGT, both from the germline V gene. Spanning cysteine to phenylalanine, the CDR3 consists of 15 amino acids. Left in the record is the CDR3 DNA by itself, 45 bases read in frame from the first base. Relative to germline, V is missing 7 bases and J is missing 6 bases, with 11 bases of the junction outside any gene match. A case-control design nested within a healthcare worker cohort in London, UK, was used, with weekly nasopharyngeal swab PCR tests and blood sampling performed. Healthcare workers were recruited between 23 and 31 March 2020, during the week of the UK lockdown, and were followed weekly for up to 16 weeks. Receptor amplification or capture employed 5' RACE. Sequencing used a NextSeq 500. The TCR library protocol attached unique molecular identifiers to individual cDNA molecules to correct for sequencing error and PCR bias. Sequencing covered both TCR alpha and beta chains, and within each sample the abundances of alpha and beta sequences were tightly co-correlated. As for how the authors treated the data: Decombinator V4 was used to annotate the V gene, J gene and CDR3 of the TCR sequences. Expanded TCRs were defined as changing significantly between any two time points under a Poisson model with p below 0.0001. TCR abundances were normalised to the total number of TCRs sequenced in each sample and reported as counts per million. TRAV1-2 paired with TRAJ12, TRAJ20 or TRAJ33 defined MAIT TCRs, while TRAV10 paired with TRAJ18 defined iNKT TCRs. A search of VDJdb, accessed on 1 November 2021, was run for TCRs annotated to CMV, EBV and SARS-CoV-2, with TCRs annotated for multiple antigens excluded. TCRdb redid the processing of the public reads, applying fastp at Q25 and MiXCR, and retained in-frame beta chains. One record per CDR3 amino acid sequence lists the most common genes and DNA. The V and J calls and clone size are TCRdb's, not the authors'. The table for this sample lists 46,000 or so distinct CDR3 sequences; under 15% of them were counted only once. The ten largest make up 10% to 13% of the sample.

In this chain, TRBV6-1 is recombined with TRBJ2-1; the junction holds 8 bases that match TRBD1. This receptor was obtained from an adult who was a healthcare worker with PCR-confirmed SARS-CoV-2 infection or an uninfected control (not recorded which). Sequenced: whole blood. The DNA reads TGTGCCAGCACCCGACCTGGACAGGGAGGCAATGAGCAGTTCTTC. It specifies CASTRPGQGGNEQFF.